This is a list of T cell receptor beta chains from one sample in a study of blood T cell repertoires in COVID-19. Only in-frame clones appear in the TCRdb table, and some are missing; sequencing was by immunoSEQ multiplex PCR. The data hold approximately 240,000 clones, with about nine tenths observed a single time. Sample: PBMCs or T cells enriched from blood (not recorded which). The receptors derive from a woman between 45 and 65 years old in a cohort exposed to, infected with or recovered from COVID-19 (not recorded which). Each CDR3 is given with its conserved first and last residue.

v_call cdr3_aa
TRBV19 CASSMGGAQRGYTF
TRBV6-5 CASTYRGGNGELFF
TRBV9 CASSVVAGVLREQFF
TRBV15 CATSRVDRADEQYF
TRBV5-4 CASSLANEGTQYF
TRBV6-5 CASRPIDNFNQPQHF
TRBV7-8 CASSLSDSVNTEAFF
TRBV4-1 CASSQDSGYGQPQHF
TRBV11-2 CASSSGTTGDEQFF
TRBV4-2 CASSQELATNEKLFF
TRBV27 CASSFLPRWDTQYF
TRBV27 CASSSGGTLYEQYF
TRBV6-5 CASSDSGGSPYEQYF
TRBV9 CASSAGGPLGTQYF
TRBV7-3 CASSLAVYNEQFF
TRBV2 CASSARQGGATPLHF
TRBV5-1 CASSLEVRGRNNSPLHF
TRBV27 CASTSRGGQAGNTIYF
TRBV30 CAWSRGANTGELFF
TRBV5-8 CASSLGDRVIHEQFF
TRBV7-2 CASSFDRDTEAFF
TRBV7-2 CASSLTGSYGYTF
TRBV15 CATSRGGGAAGELFF
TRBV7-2 CASSFLLAGGRYEQYF
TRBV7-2 CASSYTSSGELFF